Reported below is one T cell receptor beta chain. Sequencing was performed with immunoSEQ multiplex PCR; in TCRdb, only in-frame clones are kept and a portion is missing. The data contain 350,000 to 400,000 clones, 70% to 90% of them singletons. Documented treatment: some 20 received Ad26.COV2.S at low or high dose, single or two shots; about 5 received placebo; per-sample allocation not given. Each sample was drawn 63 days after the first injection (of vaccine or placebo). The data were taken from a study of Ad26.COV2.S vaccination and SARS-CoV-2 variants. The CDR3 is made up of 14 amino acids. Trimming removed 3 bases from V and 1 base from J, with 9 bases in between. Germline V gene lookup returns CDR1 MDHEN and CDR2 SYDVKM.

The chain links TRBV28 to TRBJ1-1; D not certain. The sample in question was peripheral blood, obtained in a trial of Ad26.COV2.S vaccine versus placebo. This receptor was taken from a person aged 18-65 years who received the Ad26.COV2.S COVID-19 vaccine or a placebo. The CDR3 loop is CASSLFAGNTEAFF. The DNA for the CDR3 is TGTGCCAGCAGTTTGTTTGCGGGGAACACTGAAGCTTTCTTT.